This T cell receptor (beta chain) was captured in a study of T cells in Graves' hyperthyroidism and ophthalmopathy. Study-level background: Prior to any treatment, at the point of initial diagnosis, peripheral blood was collected.

It was RNA transcripts that yielded the amplified TCR beta CDR3 regions. The HTBI set primed first-round TCR CDR3 RT-PCR. TCRdb re-derived calls from the multiplex PCR reads in MiXCR, one entry per CDR3 protein. The top ten clones hold around 7% of a sample with around 420,000 distinct CDR3 sequences, approximately 15% of them seen once. CDR1 SGHVS and CDR2 FQNEAQ come from the germline V gene. The CDR3 sequence is 15 residues long. Trimming pared 1 base from V and 2 bases from J, leaving 6 bases between. This clonotype was picked up many times. Sequencing was carried out using blood. This chain uses TRBV7-8 with TRBJ1-6; D is uncertain. The sequence was collected from a woman aged 18-29 years with Graves' hyperthyroidism. DNA of the CDR3: TGTGCCAGCAGCTTAGGCCCAGCCTATAATTCACCCCTCCACTTT. Its protein is CASSLGPAYNSPLHF. Full variable domain (remainder filled in from reference TRBV7-8 and TRBJ1-6): GAGVSQSPRYKVAKRGQDVALRCDPISGHVSLFWYQQALGQGPEFLTYFQNEAQLDKSGLPSDRFFAERPEGSVSTLKIQRTQQEDSAVYLCASSLGPAYNSPLHFGNGTRLTVT.